This T cell receptor beta chain was captured by sequencing in a study of beta chain features in type 1 diabetes. The CDR3 is made up of 14 amino acids. V was pared by 0 bases and J by 3 bases, with 8 bases between. The germline V gene encodes CDR1 SGHRS and CDR2 YFSETQ. Sequencing targeted expressed TCRB transcripts, as all isolated RNA had been reverse transcribed. The method was immunoSEQ multiplex PCR; TCRdb's version includes in-frame clones alone and lacks a portion of them. The repertoire consists of under 400,000 clones, with 15% to 20% occurring once and the leading ten covering roughly 0.045%.

The V call is TRBV5-1, the J call TRBJ2-3; D is undetermined. Sequencing used naive CD4+ T cells from blood. This receptor was taken from a woman between 18 and 29 years old in good health. The CDR3 region has the DNA TGCGCCAGCAGCTTGGGGGCAGATACAGATACGCAGTATTTT. It specifies CASSLGADTDTQYF.